This T cell receptor beta chain was observed in a study of T cells after yellow fever vaccination. The table lists this clonotype with many counts. The antigen remains undetermined. This CDR3 comprises 13 residues. Trimming stripped 8 bases from V and 4 bases from J, with 14 bases between. Germline-derived CDR1 and CDR2 are LNHDA and SQIVND (reference sequence). Findings of the study overall: Sorted repertoires could include abundant contaminating clonotypes from bulk cells. Among primary-vaccination clones, most reappeared after the booster, at 95% to 96% for CD4 and 85% to 90% for CD8.

The 5'RACE template-switching step produced TCR cDNA and added a universal primer site and UMIs. TCRdb passed the 5' RACE reads through MiXCR, listing each CDR3 protein once. The sample shows around 160,000 distinct CDR3 sequences, around 7% of them seen only once. The source was CD4+ T cells sorted from PBMCs, collected 5 to 6 days after the first yellow fever vaccination. V is TRBV19 and J is TRBJ1-1, with D possibly TRBD1 on 6 matching bases. The TCR comes from a man between 18 and 29 years old who received the YFV17D yellow fever vaccine. CDR3 nucleotide sequence: TGTGCCAGTTCGACGGGGGCGGTCACTGAAGCTTTCTTT. The encoded protein is CASSTGAVTEAFF.